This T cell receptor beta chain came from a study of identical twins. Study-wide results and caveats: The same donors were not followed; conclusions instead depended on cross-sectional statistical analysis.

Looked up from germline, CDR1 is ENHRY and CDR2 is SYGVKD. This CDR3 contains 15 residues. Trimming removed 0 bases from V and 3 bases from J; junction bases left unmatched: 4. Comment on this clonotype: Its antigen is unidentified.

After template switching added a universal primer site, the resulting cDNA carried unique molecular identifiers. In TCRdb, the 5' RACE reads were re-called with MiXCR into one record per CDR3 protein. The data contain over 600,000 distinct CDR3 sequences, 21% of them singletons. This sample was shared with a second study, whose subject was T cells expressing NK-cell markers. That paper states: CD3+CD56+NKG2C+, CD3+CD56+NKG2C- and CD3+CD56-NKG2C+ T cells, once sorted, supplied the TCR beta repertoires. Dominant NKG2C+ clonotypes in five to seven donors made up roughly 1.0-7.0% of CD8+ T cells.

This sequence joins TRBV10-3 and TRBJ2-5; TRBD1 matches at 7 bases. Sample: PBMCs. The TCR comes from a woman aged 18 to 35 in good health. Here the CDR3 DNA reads TGTGCCATCAGTGAGTCCGAGACAGGGAAAGAGACCCAGTACTTC. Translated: CAISESETGKETQYF.